This T cell receptor beta chain stems from a study of OX40 agonist ivuxolimab in advanced cancers. Study-wide points: Certain nonresponding patients likewise had low normalized T-cell clonal expansion.

Clones were read by immunoSEQ multiplex PCR, and TCRdb kept only the in-frame ones, dropping some. The sample records tens of thousands of clones, about 90% being singletons. The V gene end was trimmed by 3 bases and the J gene end by 10 bases; junction bases not matched to a gene: 3. From germline, CDR1 is LNHDA and CDR2 SQIVND (reference sequence). This CDR3 has 11 amino acids. With respect to this clone: Its antigen is currently unknown.

This sequence originates from an adult with an advanced solid tumor such as melanoma, head and neck, liver or kidney cancer. The chain is built from TRBV19 and TRBJ2-7, with 7 bases matching TRBD1. The material was CD4+ or CD8+ T cells sorted from blood, obtained in a trial of the OX40 agonist ivuxolimab. The CDR3 spells CASSIGQVQYF. The CDR3 DNA sequence: TGTGCCAGTAGTATCGGACAGGTTCAGTACTTC.